A single sample gave rise to the 12 T cell receptor beta chains below, sequenced in a study of spatial heterogeneity in lung cancer (dated by TCRdb to the late 2010s). General conclusions and limits of the study: A correlation was observed between the number of expanded intratumoral alpha and beta TCRs and the tumor nonsynonymous mutation count.

The antigens these receptors bind are not known. The time point label, read with the paper, signifies: sample taken at primary tumor resection. Receptors were amplified or captured by 5' RACE. Sequencing took place on a NextSeq 500. The public sequencing data were trimmed at Q25 with fastp and processed into clonotypes with MiXCR by TCRdb, which kept only in-frame beta chains. One record per CDR3 amino acid sequence lists the most common genes and DNA. This sample has over 25,000 distinct CDR3 sequences in its table, and around 6.9% of those were observed once. The top ten hold about 24% of the sample. The sequences come from lung tumor tissue, collected at surgery. The receptors were gathered from a male donor with early-stage non-small cell lung cancer.

There are many counts of this clonotype. The chain has TRBV4-3 and TRBJ2-7; D is perhaps TRBD1 (5 bases). The V gene's germline CDR1 is LGHNA and CDR2 YSLEER. The CDR3 length is 14 residues. V lost 0 bases to trimming and J lost 5 bases, with 11 bases between them. The CDR3 DNA reads as TGCGCCAGCAGCCAAGAGGCAGGGTCGAACGAGCAGTACTTC. Protein: CASSQEAGSNEQYF.

This clonotype was observed many times. The chain joins TRBV4-3 to TRBJ2-1; 7 nucleotides agree with TRBD1. V dropped 4 bases and J dropped 6; count of bases not matched to a gene: 9. From germline, CDR1 is LGHNA and CDR2 YSLEER. This CDR3 is 15 amino acids long. CDR3 loop: CASSRAGTVSNEQFF. CDR3 bases: TGCGCCAGCAGCCGAGCCGGGACAGTGTCCAATGAGCAGTTCTTC.

This clonotype has ten or more counts. This chain's CDR3 is CASSYDGQGLSETQYF. CDR3 nucleotides: TGTGCCAGCAGTTACGACGGACAGGGGCTATCGGAGACCCAGTACTTC. The V call is TRBV6-5, the J call TRBJ2-5; 9 nucleotides agree with TRBD1. Losses at the gene ends were 2 bases for V and 5 bases for J; bases not matched to a gene: 9. This CDR3 region has 16 residues. CDR1 and CDR2 (germline): MNHEY, SVGAGI.

This clonotype was observed at least ten times. The chain is built from TRBV13 and TRBJ1-5; no clear D. V lost 2 bases and J 5 bases, leaving 7 bases between the germline ends. The germline gives CDR1 PRHDT, CDR2 FYEKMQ (reference sequence). The CDR3 length is 13 residues. In nucleotides, the CDR3 is TGTGCCAGCAGCTTACGGGAAGATCAGCCCCAGCATTTT. This gives the protein CASSLREDQPQHF. The full variable domain, completed using reference TRBV13 and TRBJ1-5, is AAGVIQSPRHLIKEKRETATLKCYPIPRHDTVYWYQQGPGQDPQFLISFYEKMQSDKGSIPDRFSAQQFSDYHSELNMSSLELGDSALYFCASSLREDQPQHFGDGTRLSIL.

In this sample, this clonotype turned up many times. J is TRBJ1-2 and V is TRBV10-2; D perhaps matches TRBD1 (5 bases). The CDR3 runs to 15 residues. With 0 bases removed from V and 8 bases from J, the gap between germline ends came to 16 bases. CDR1 and CDR2 (germline): WSHSY, SAAADI. The CDR3 here is CASSESPRDVWGYTF. The CDR3 DNA is TGCGCCAGCAGTGAGTCCCCCCGGGACGTTTGGGGCTACACCTTC.

This clonotype occurred a few times. The chain joins TRBV7-8 to TRBJ2-1, with TRBD1 matching 8 bases. Looked up from germline, CDR1 is SGHVS and CDR2 is FQNEAQ. This CDR3 contains 14 residues. The J segment lost 5 bases and the V segment lost 5 bases, leaving 5 bases of the junction unmatched. In nucleotides, the CDR3 is TGTGCCAGCAGCCTCCGGACAGGGAACAATGAGCAGTTCTTC. It codes for CASSLRTGNNEQFF.

There are many counts of this clonotype. The J gene is TRBJ2-6, the V gene TRBV2; D tentatively fits TRBD1 or TRBD2 (5 bases each). The CDR3 sequence is 17 residues long. Trimming shortened V by 5 bases and J by 0 bases, and 14 bases separated the two germline ends. CDR1 and CDR2 (germline): SNHLY, FYNNEI. The CDR3 bases are TGTGCCAGCAGTTCCGGGACCATGAGCTCTGGGGCCAACGTCCTGACTTTC. Residues: CASSSGTMSSGANVLTF.

This clonotype occurred many times. J is TRBJ2-1 and V is TRBV28; D is perhaps TRBD2 (6 bases). The CDR3 extends over 17 amino acids. The V gene lost 2 bases and the J gene lost 0 bases, with 14 bases spanning the gap. Germline-derived CDR1 and CDR2 are MDHEN and SYDVKM. The CDR3 spells CASSLSEPGSSYNEQFF. CDR3 in DNA: TGTGCCAGCAGTTTAAGTGAGCCCGGGAGCTCCTACAATGAGCAGTTCTTC.

The chain recombines TRBV11-2 with TRBJ1-5, with D unclear. V dropped 0 bases and J dropped 5 bases, with 5 bases sitting between them. CDR3 size: 13 residues. The germline V gene has CDR1 SGHAT and CDR2 FQNNGV. CDR3 bases: TGTGCCAGCAGCTTAGAGGAAGATCAGCCCCAGCATTTT. It codes for CASSLEEDQPQHF.

This clonotype was seen many times. The genes are TRBV5-1 and TRBJ2-7; 8 bases are shared with TRBD1. V lost 4 bases and J lost 1; bases outside the gene matches: 4. The length of the CDR3 is 14 residues. Germline loops: CDR1 SGHRS, CDR2 YFSETQ. The CDR3 coding sequence is TGCGCCAGCAGCGTACAGGGGGATTCCTACGAGCAGTACTTC. Translating gives CASSVQGDSYEQYF.

This clonotype was observed at least ten times. This chain links TRBV20-1 with TRBJ2-3; 8 nucleotides align to TRBD1. The CDR3 contains 14 residues. The germline V gene encodes CDR1 DFQATT and CDR2 SNEGSKA (reference sequence). The J segment lost 2 bases and the V segment lost 4 bases, leaving 5 bases of the junction unmatched. The CDR3 spells CSAIDRGLTDTQYF. The CDR3 DNA reads TGCAGTGCTATAGACAGGGGCCTCACAGATACGCAGTATTTT.

This clonotype showed up just a few times. The chain employs TRBV6-5 and TRBJ1-2; possibly TRBD1 for D (6 bases). This CDR3 region has 12 residues. The germline gives CDR1 MNHEY, CDR2 SVGAGI. The V gene lost 6 bases and the J gene lost 4 bases, with 9 bases spanning the gap. CDR3 nucleotide sequence: TGTGCCAGCAGCACAGGGATCTATGGCTACACCTTC. It specifies CASSTGIYGYTF.